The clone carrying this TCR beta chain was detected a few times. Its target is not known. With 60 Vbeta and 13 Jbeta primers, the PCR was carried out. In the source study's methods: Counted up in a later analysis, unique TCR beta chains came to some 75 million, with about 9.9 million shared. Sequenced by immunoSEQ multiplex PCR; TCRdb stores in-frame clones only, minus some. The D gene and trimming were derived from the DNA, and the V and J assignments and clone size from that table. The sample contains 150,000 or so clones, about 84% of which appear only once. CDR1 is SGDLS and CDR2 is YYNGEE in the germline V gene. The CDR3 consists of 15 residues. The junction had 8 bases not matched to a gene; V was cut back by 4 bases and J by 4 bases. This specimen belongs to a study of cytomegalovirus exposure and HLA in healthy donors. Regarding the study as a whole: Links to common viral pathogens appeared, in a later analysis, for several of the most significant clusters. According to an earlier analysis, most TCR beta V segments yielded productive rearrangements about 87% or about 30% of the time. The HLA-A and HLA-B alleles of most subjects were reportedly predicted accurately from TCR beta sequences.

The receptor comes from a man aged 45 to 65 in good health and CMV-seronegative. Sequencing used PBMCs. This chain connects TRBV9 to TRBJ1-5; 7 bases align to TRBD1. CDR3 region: CASSLTGSRNQPQHF. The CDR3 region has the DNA TGTGCCAGCAGCTTGACAGGGTCCCGAAATCAGCCCCAGCATTTT.